Described below is a single TCR beta chain sequence and its context. The data were taken from a study of blood T cell repertoires in COVID-19. Study summary: T cells, B-cell-depleted T cells, or PBMCs supplied cDNA or gDNA.

This CDR3 region has 18 residues. J was trimmed by 3 bases and V by 4 bases; bases with no gene match: 15. CDR1 and CDR2 (germline): SGHTA, FQGNSA. In the original workflow: Amplified reference gene primers provided the basis for estimating nucleated cell counts. The data were produced by immunoSEQ multiplex PCR, yet TCRdb's version contains in-frame clones alone and is incomplete. Clonal size and the V and J genes are those of that table, whereas D and trimming came from the DNA. The table includes roughly 210,000 clones, about 87% detected once. The V gene is TRBV7-2, the J gene TRBJ1-3; 7 bases agree with TRBD1. The sample was peripheral blood. This clonotype was obtained from a man between 70 and 80 years old with acute or convalescent COVID-19. The CDR3 here is CASSSGSQTGSGGNTIYF. In nucleotides, the CDR3 is TGTGCCAGCAGCTCCGGCTCACAGACAGGGAGCGGTGGAAACACCATATATTTT.